The clone carrying this T cell receptor beta chain was observed many times. Its antigen is still unknown. These data are taken from a study of CD8 T cells in ankylosing spondylitis. Whole-study results and caveats: Disease-linked clones displayed a CD8+ phenotype and appeared relatively rarely in peripheral blood.

Libraries for TCR beta were made by quantitative 5'-RACE with molecular barcodes. TCRdb re-derived calls from the 5' RACE reads in MiXCR, one entry per CDR3 protein. The table has about 92,000 distinct CDR3 sequences, about 9.1% seen once. The CDR3 runs to 14 residues. V lost 8 bases, J lost 2 bases, and 13 bases lay in between. Germline CDR1 and CDR2: SGHVS and FQNEAQ. This chain joins TRBV7-8 and TRBJ1-5; a weak D match, TRBD1 (5 bases). Sequenced sample: blood, either unsorted or a sorted T cell fraction (not recorded which). The TCR comes from a male donor with ankylosing spondylitis or in good health (not recorded which). The CDR3 loop reads CASDRGTGNQPQHF. CDR3 bases: TGTGCCAGCGACCGCGGGACGGGCAATCAGCCCCAGCATTTT.